The next 10 T cell receptor beta chains were all read from a single sample in a study of post-analysis software for immune sequencing data. Findings of the study overall: Controls showed lower frequencies than patients for several TRBV segments, and TRBV5-6, TRBV5-1 and TRBV20-1 were among these.

These receptors have no known antigen. TCR beta cDNA libraries included unique molecular identifiers. TCRdb recomputed calls from the PCR reads with MiXCR, one row per CDR3 protein. The repertoire consists of hundreds of thousands of distinct CDR3 sequences, with around 64% occurring once and the leading ten covering about 10%. Sequencing was carried out using blood. Receptor source: a girl aged 2-10 years with multiple sclerosis.

This clonotype was counted between two and nine times. The rearrangement uses TRBV15 and TRBJ1-2, with 8 bases lining up with TRBD1. Trimming at V came to 1 base and at J to 4 bases, leaving 5 bases not matched to a gene. The CDR3 extends over 15 amino acids. CDR1 is LNHNV, CDR2 YYDKDF, per germline (reference sequence). The CDR3 reads CATSRAAGQGYGYTF. The CDR3 bases are TGTGCCACCAGCAGAGCTGCCGGACAGGGCTATGGCTACACCTTC. The variable domain in full, completed from reference TRBV15 and TRBJ1-2, reads DAMVIQNPRYQVTQFGKPVTLSCSQTLNHNVMYWYQQKSSQAPKLLFHYYDKDFNNEADTPDNFQSRRPNTSFCFLDIRSPGLGDTAMYLCATSRAAGQGYGYTFGSGTRLTVV.

This chain links TRBV10-3 with TRBJ2-5; the match to TRBD1 covers 11 bases. With 10 bases clipped from V and 5 bases from J, the junction kept 6 bases outside the gene matches. This CDR3 region has 13 residues. Germline CDR1 and CDR2: ENHRY and SYGVKD. CDR3 coding DNA: TGTGCCACGCGGACAGGGGGCGAGGAGACCCAGTACTTC. Its protein product is CATRTGGEETQYF.

The chain carries TRBV20-1 and TRBJ1-1; TRBD1 aligns across 8 bases. J gave up 0 bases and V 3 bases, and 6 bases lay outside the gene matches. The germline gives CDR1 DFQATT, CDR2 SNEGSKA (reference sequence). The CDR3 contains 15 residues. The CDR3 reads CSASGQGAMNTEAFF. CDR3 DNA: TGCAGTGCTAGTGGGCAGGGGGCCATGAACACTGAAGCTTTCTTT.

V and J are TRBV7-2 and TRBJ2-1; 11 nucleotides line up with TRBD2. With V trimmed by 5 bases and J by 3 bases, 3 bases remained unmatched. The germline V gene has CDR1 SGHTA and CDR2 FQGNSA. This CDR3 comprises 15 residues. CDR3 protein: CASSITSGGYNEQFF. CDR3 bases: TGTGCCAGCAGCATCACTAGCGGGGGCTACAATGAGCAGTTCTTC.

V usage is TRBV28 and J usage is TRBJ2-7; D unresolved. This CDR3 contains 14 residues. The V gene's germline CDR1 is MDHEN and CDR2 SYDVKM. V was cut by 4 bases and J by 4 bases, with 14 bases left in between. This chain's CDR3 is CASSSQTIRYEQYF. The CDR3 DNA sequence: TGTGCCAGCAGTTCCCAGACAATCAGATACGAGCAGTACTTC. Based on the CDR3 plus reference TRBV28 and TRBJ2-7, the full variable domain is DVKVTQSSRYLVKRTGEKVFLECVQDMDHENMFWYRQDPGLGLRLIYFSYDVKMKEKGDIPEGYSVSREKKERFSLILESASTNQTSMYLCASSSQTIRYEQYFGPGTRLTVT.

The chain couples TRBV20-1 to TRBJ2-5; TRBD2 agrees at 8 bases. CDR1 and CDR2 (germline): DFQATT, SNEGSKA (reference sequence). Germline trimming cut 6 bases from V and 0 bases from J; bases unmatched to any gene: 12. This CDR3 is built from 16 residues. DNA of the CDR3: TGCAGTGCGGCCGGGGGGGGACTAGGAAACCAAGAGACCCAGTACTTC. This encodes CSAAGGGLGNQETQYF.

The CDR3 DNA reads TGTGCCAGCAGCTTATCTGGGGGAGGCAATCAGCCCCAGCATTTT. Its translation is CASSLSGGGNQPQHF. The chain has TRBV7-3 and TRBJ1-5; D may be TRBD1 (5 bases). The CDR3 is 15 residues long. Trimming took 2 bases from V and 2 from J, leaving 10 bases between them. Germline V CDR1 and CDR2: SGHTA, FQGTGA.

This chain joins TRBV6-2 or TRBV6-3 and TRBJ2-7, with 7 bases matching TRBD1. In germline, CDR1 is MNHEY, CDR2 SVGEGT. The J segment lost 1 base and the V segment lost 4 bases, leaving 1 base of the junction unmatched. The CDR3 is 13 amino acids. CDR3 loop: CASSWGQSYEQYF. The DNA of the CDR3 is TGTGCCAGCAGTTGGGGACAGTCCTACGAGCAGTACTTC.

The rearrangement links TRBV20-1 to TRBJ2-3, with TRBD2 matching over 10 bases. This CDR3 contains 14 residues. From germline, CDR1 is DFQATT and CDR2 SNEGSKA (reference sequence). J gave up 5 bases and V 5 bases, and 7 bases lay outside the gene matches. The CDR3 DNA follows: TGCAGTGCTCAGCGGGGGGGCCGGGAAGATACGCAGTATTTT. Protein sequence: CSAQRGGREDTQYF.

The rearrangement links TRBV20-1 to TRBJ2-3, with 10 bases fitting TRBD2. Germline loops: CDR1 DFQATT, CDR2 SNEGSKA (reference sequence). There are 15 residues in the CDR3. J was trimmed by 2 bases and V by 5 bases; bases with no gene match: 7. The CDR3 here is CSAQYSGGTTDTQYF. The CDR3 coding sequence is TGCAGTGCTCAGTATAGCGGGGGGACCACAGATACGCAGTATTTT.